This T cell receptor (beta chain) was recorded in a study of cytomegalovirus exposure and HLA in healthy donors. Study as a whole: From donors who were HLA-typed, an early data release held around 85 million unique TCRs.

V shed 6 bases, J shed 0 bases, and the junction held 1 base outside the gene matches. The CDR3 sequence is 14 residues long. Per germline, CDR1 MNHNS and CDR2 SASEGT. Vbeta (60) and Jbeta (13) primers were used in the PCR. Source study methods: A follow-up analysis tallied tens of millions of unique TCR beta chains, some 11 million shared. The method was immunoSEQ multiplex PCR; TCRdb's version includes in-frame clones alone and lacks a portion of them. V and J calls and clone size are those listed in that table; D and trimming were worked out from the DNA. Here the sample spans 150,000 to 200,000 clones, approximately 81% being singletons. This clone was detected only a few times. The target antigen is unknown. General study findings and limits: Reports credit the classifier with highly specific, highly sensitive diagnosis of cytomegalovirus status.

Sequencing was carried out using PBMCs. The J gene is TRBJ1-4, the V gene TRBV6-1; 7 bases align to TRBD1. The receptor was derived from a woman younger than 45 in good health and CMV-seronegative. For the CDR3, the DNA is TGTGCCAGCAGGGGGACAGCAACTAATGAAAAACTGTTTTTT. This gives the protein CASRGTATNEKLFF.